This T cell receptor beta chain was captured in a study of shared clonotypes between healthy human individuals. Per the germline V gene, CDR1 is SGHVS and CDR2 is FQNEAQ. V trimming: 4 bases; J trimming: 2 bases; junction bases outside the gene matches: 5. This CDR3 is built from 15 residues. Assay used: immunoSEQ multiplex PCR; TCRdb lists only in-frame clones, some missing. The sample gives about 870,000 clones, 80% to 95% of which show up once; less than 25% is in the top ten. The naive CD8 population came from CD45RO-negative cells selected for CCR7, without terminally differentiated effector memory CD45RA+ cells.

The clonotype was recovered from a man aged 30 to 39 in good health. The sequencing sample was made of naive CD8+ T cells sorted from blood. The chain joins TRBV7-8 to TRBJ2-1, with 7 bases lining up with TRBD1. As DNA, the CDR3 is TGTGCCAGCAGCTCCCCGGGACAGACCTACAATGAGCAGTTCTTC. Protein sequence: CASSSPGQTYNEQFF.